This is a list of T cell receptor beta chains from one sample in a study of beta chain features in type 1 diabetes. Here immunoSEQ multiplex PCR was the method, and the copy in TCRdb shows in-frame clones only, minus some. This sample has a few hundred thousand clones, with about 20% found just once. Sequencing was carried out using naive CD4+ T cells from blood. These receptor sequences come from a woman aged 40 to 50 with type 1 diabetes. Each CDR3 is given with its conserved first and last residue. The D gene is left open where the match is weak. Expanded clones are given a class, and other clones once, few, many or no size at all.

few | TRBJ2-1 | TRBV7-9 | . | TGTGCCAGCAGCTTTCAAGCCAATGAGCAGTTCTTC | CASSFQANEQFF
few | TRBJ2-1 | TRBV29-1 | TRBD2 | TGCAGCGTTGAATCGGCTAGCGGAATCAATGAGCAGTTCTTC | CSVESASGINEQFF
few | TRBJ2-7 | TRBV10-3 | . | TGTGCCATCACTGGGGCTGCCGGCCTCGAGCAGTACTTC | CAITGAAGLEQYF
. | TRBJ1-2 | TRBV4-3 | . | TGCGCCAGCAGCCCCCTGGACAGAATGTATGGCTACACCTTC | CASSPLDRMYGYTF
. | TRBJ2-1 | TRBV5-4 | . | TGTGCCAGCAGCTTGACGAGGAACTCCTACAATGAGCAGTTCTTC | CASSLTRNSYNEQFF
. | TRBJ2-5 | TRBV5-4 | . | TGTGCCAGCAGCTTCGGGGGGCGAGAGACCCAGTACTTC | CASSFGGRETQYF
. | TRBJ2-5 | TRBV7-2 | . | TGTGCCAGCACTACCGCGAGGGTCGGAGAGACCCAGTACTTC | CASTTARVGETQYF
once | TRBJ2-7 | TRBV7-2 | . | TGTGCCAGCAGCCATGGACAAGGCGAGCAGTACTTC | CASSHGQGEQYF
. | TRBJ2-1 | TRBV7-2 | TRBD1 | TGTGCCAGCAGCTTAGCCCAGGGGGCTGAGCAGTTCTTC | CASSLAQGAEQFF
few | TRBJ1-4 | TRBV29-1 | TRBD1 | TGCAGCGTATTGGACAGGGGAAATGAAAAACTGTTTTTT | CSVLDRGNEKLFF
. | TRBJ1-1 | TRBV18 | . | TGTGCCAGCTCACCAGGCCTCCTGGGGGGCACTGAAGCTTTCTTT | CASSPGLLGGTEAFF
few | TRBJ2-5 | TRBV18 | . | TGTGCCAGCTCAAGTCAGTCGGAGACCCAGTACTTC | CASSSQSETQYF
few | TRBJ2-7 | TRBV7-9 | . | TGTGCCAGCAGCCTCTACAGGGAGGGCTCCTACGAGCAGTACTTC | CASSLYREGSYEQYF
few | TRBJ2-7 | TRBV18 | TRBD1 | TGTGCCAGCTCCTCAACACAGGGGTACGAGCAGTACTTC | CASSSTQGYEQYF
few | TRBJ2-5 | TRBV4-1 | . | TGCGCCAGCAGCCCTTGGGGGGGCGCAGAGACCCAGTACTTC | CASSPWGGAETQYF
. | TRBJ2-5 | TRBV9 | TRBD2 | TGTGCCAGCAGCGCCCCAGCGGGAGTCCAAGAGACCCAGTACTTC | CASSAPAGVQETQYF
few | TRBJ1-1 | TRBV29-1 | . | TGCAGCGTCCGACCCAGACTTTCGAACACTGAAGCTTTCTTT | CSVRPRLSNTEAFF
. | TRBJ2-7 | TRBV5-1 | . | TGCGCCAGCAGCTTCCTCAGGGGCTACGAGCAGTACTTC | CASSFLRGYEQYF
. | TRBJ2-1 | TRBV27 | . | TGTGCCAGCACCCTGAGGGGGCTAGCGGGCCTGAGCTCCTACAATGAGCAGTTCTTC | CASTLRGLAGLSSYNEQFF
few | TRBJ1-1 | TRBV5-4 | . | TGTGCCAGCAGCTTACAGGGACCTGAAGCTTTCTTT | CASSLQGPEAFF
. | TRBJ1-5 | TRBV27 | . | TGTGCCAGCAGTTCGCAGGGTCTTCAGCCCCAGCATTTT | CASSSQGLQPQHF
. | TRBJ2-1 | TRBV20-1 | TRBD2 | TGCAGGGCGGGGGGGACGAATGAGCAGTTCTTC | CRAGGTNEQFF
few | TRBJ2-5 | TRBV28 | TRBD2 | TGTGCCAGCAGGGGGGGGGAGACCCAGTACTTC | CASRGGETQYF
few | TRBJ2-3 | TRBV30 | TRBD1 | TGTGCCTGGAGCGTGACAGGGGGAGTGGGGTCGCAGTATTTT | CAWSVTGGVGSQYF
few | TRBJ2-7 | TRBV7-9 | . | TGTGCCAGCAGCCGATCGGTCCGCTACGAGCAGTACTTC | CASSRSVRYEQYF
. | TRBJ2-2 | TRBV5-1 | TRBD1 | TGCGCCAGCAGCCCTCAGGGGGCTGACACCGGGGAGCTGTTTTTT | CASSPQGADTGELFF
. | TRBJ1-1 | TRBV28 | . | TGTGCCAGCAACCCGCCGACGGGCACTGAAGCTTTCTTT | CASNPPTGTEAFF
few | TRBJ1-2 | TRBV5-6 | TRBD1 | TGTGCCAGCAGAGAGGGGGCTAGATTCCATGGCTACACCTTC | CASREGARFHGYTF
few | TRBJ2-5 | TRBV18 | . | TGTGCCAGCTCACCAAGAGGGGGGGAGAAGGAGACCCAGTACTTC | CASSPRGGEKETQYF
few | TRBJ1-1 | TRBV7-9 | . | TGTGCCACCTCGGGGGGCATGAACACTGAAGCTTTCTTT | CATSGGMNTEAFF
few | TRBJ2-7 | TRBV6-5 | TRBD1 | TGTGCCAGCAGTTACTCCGGGACAGGGAGGTACGAGCAGTACTTC | CASSYSGTGRYEQYF
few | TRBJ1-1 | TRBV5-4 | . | TGTGCCAGCAGCTTGGCCCTGACTAACACTGAAGCTTTCTTT | CASSLALTNTEAFF
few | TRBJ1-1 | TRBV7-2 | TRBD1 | TGTGCCAGCAGCGAATGGACAGGGGGCGATACTGAAGCTTTCTTT | CASSEWTGGDTEAFF
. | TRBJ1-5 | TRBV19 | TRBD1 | TGTGCCAGTAGTAGGACAGGGGCCGATCAGCCCCAGCATTTT | CASSRTGADQPQHF
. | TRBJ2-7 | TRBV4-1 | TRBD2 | TGCGCCAGCAGCCAATCCGGGACTAGCGTCTACGAGCAGTACTTC | CASSQSGTSVYEQYF
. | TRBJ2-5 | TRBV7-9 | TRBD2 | TGTGCCAGCAGCTTACGAGCGGGAGGGCCGGGAGAGACCCAGTACTTC | CASSLRAGGPGETQYF
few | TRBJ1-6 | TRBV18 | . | TGTGCCAGCTCCCCAGACAGCTCCTATAATTCACCCCTCCACTTT | CASSPDSSYNSPLHF
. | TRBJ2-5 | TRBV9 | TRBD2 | TGTGCCAGCAGCGAGACTAGCGGGATGTGGGAGACCCAGTACTTC | CASSETSGMWETQYF
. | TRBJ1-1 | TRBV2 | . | TGTGCCAGCAGTGAGCAGGGTAGCACTGAAGCTTTCTTT | CASSEQGSTEAFF
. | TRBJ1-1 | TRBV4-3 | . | TGCGCCAGCAGCCCCCTTAGAGGCACTGAAGCTTTCTTT | CASSPLRGTEAFF
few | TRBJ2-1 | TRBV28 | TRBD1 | TGTGCCATCGGATCGGGGACAGGGGGACACAATGAGCAGTTCTTC | CAIGSGTGGHNEQFF
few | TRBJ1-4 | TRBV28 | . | TGTGCCAGCAGCGTCGTAAATGAAAAACTGTTTTTT | CASSVVNEKLFF
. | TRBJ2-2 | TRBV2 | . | TGTGCCAGCACCATTGGGGCAACCACGGCCGGGGAGCTGTTTTTT | CASTIGATTAGELFF
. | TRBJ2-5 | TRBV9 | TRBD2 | TGTGCCAGCAGCGCTAGGACTAGCGGGGTCCAAGAGACCCAGTACTTC | CASSARTSGVQETQYF
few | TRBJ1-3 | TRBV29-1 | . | TGCAGCGTTGTCTGGGCTTACTCTGGAAACACCATATATTTT | CSVVWAYSGNTIYF
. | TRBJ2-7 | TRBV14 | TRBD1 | TGTGCCAGCAGCGATTTAGGAGGACAGGGGACCGAGCAGTACTTC | CASSDLGGQGTEQYF
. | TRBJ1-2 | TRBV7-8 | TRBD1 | TGTGCCAGCAGCTTACGGACAGGGATGGGCTACACCTTC | CASSLRTGMGYTF
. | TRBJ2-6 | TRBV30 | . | TGTGCCTGGTCCCAACAGGGGAGGATCCCTCTTGGGGCCAACGTCCTGACTTTC | CAWSQQGRIPLGANVLTF
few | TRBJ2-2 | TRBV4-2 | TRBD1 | TGTGCCAGCAGCCTTGACAGGGGCGCCGGCACCGGGGAGCTGTTTTTT | CASSLDRGAGTGELFF
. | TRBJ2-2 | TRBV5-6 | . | TGTGCCAGCAGCTTGGATCCTGGCCGCACCGGGGAGCTGTTTTTT | CASSLDPGRTGELFF
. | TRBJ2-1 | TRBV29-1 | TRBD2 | TGCAGCGCAGGACTAGCGAGAAGCTCCTACAATGAGCAGTTCTTC | CSAGLARSSYNEQFF
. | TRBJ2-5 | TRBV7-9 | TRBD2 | TGTGCCACCCTCCAGACAGCGGGAGAAGAGACCCAGTACTTC | CATLQTAGEETQYF
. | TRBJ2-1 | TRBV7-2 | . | TGTGCCAGCAGCTTGACCGGGGAGCAGTTCTTC | CASSLTGEQFF
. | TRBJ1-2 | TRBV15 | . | TGTGCCACCAGCCCTTATCGGGGGGATGCTAACTATGGCTACACCTTC | CATSPYRGDANYGYTF
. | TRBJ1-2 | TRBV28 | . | TGTGCCAGCAGAAGACAGCCTAACTATGGCTACACCTTC | CASRRQPNYGYTF
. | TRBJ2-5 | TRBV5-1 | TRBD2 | TGCGCCAGCAGCTCCTTAGCGGGAAGTTGGGAGACCCAGTACTTC | CASSSLAGSWETQYF
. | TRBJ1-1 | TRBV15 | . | TGTGCCACCAGCGTCCGGGATGGGAACACTGAAGCTTTCTTT | CATSVRDGNTEAFF
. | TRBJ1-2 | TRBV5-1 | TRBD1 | TGCGCCAGCAGCTTCCGGGACAGGGACTATGGCTACACCTTC | CASSFRDRDYGYTF